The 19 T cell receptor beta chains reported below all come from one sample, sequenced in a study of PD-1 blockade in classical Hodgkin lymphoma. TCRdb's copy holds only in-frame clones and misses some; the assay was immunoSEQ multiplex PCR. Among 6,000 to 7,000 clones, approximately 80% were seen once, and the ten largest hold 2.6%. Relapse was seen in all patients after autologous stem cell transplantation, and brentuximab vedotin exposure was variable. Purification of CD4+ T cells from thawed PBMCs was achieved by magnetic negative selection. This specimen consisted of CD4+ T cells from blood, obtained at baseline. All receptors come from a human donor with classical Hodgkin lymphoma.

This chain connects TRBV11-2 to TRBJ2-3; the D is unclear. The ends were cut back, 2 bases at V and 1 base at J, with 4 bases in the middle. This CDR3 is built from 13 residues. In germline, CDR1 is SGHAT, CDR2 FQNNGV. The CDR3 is CASSLPGTDTQYF. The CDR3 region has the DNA TGTGCCAGCAGCTTACCCGGCACAGATACGCAGTATTTT.

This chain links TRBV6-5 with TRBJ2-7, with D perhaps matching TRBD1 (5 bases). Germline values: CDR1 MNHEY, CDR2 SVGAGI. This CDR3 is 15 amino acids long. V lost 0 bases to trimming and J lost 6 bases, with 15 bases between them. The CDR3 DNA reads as TGTGCCAGCAGTTACTCCATCCAAACAGGTTCCGAGCAGTACTTC. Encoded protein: CASSYSIQTGSEQYF.

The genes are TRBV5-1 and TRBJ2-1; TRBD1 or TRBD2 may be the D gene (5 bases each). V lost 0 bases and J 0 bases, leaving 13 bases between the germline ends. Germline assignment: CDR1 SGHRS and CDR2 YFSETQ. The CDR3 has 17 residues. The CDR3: CASSLVGTHSSYNEQFF. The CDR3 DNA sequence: TGCGCCAGCAGCTTGGTTGGGACCCACAGCTCCTACAATGAGCAGTTCTTC. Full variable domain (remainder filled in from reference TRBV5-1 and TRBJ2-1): KAGVTQTPRYLIKTRGQQVTLSCSPISGHRSVSWYQQTPGQGLQFLFEYFSETQRNKGNFPGRFSGRQFSNSRSEMNVSTLELGDSALYLCASSLVGTHSSYNEQFFGPGTRLTVL.

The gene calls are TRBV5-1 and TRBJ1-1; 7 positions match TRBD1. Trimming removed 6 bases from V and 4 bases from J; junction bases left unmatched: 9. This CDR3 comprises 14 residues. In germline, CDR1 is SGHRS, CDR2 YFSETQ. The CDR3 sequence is CASKTGEVGTEAFF. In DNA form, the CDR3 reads TGCGCCAGCAAAACAGGGGAAGTGGGCACTGAAGCTTTCTTT. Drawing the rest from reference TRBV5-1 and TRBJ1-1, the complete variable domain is KAGVTQTPRYLIKTRGQQVTLSCSPISGHRSVSWYQQTPGQGLQFLFEYFSETQRNKGNFPGRFSGRQFSNSRSEMNVSTLELGDSALYLCASKTGEVGTEAFFGQGTRLTVV.

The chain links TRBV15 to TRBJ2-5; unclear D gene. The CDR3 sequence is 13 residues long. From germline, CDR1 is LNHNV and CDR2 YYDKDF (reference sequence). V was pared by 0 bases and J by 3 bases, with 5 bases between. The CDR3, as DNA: TGTGCCACCAGCAGAGATCTGGAAGAGACCCAGTACTTC. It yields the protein CATSRDLEETQYF.

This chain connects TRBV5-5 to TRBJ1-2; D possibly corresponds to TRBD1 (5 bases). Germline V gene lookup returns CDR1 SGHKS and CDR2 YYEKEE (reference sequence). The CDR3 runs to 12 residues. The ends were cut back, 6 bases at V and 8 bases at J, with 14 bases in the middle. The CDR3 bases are TGTGCCAGCACCCAGTCAGGGCGAGGCTACACCTTC. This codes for CASTQSGRGYTF.

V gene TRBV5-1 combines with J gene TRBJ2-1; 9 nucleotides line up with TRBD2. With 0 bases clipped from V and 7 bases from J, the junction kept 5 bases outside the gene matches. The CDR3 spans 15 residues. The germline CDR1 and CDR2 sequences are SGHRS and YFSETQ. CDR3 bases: TGCGCCAGCAGCTTGGGTAGCGGGAGAAGTAATGAGCAGTTCTTC. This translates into CASSLGSGRSNEQFF. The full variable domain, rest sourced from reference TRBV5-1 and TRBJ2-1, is KAGVTQTPRYLIKTRGQQVTLSCSPISGHRSVSWYQQTPGQGLQFLFEYFSETQRNKGNFPGRFSGRQFSNSRSEMNVSTLELGDSALYLCASSLGSGRSNEQFFGPGTRLTVL.

The CDR3 nucleotides are TGCGCCAGCAGTGATCCGACTAGCGGGAGGACTACCTCCTACGAGCAGTACTTC. This encodes CASSDPTSGRTTSYEQYF. J is TRBJ2-7 and V is TRBV10-2; 13 bases map to TRBD2. Trimming at V came to 3 bases and at J to 0 bases, leaving 8 bases not matched to a gene. The germline V gene has CDR1 WSHSY and CDR2 SAAADI. CDR3 length: 18 amino acids.

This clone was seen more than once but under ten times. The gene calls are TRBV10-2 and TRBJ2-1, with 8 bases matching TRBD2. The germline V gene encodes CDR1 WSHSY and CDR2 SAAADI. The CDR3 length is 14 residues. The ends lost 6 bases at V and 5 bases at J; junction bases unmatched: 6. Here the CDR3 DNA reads TGCGCCAGCAGCGGGACTAGTAACAACAATGAGCAGTTCTTC. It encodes CASSGTSNNNEQFF.

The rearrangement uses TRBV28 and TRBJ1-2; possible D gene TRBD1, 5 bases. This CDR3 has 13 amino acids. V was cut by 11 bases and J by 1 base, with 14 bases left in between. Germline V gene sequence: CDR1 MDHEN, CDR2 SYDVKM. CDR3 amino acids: CALNGGGNYGYTF. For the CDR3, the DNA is TGTGCCTTGAACGGGGGGGGTAACTATGGCTACACCTTC.

As DNA, the CDR3 is TGTGCCAGCAGTGGAACAGGGGTGTCCTACGAGCAGTACTTC. Translating it yields CASSGTGVSYEQYF. This chain joins TRBV6-1 and TRBJ2-7, with TRBD1 matching 7 bases. CDR3 length equals 14 residues. Germline trimming cut 4 bases from V and 1 base from J; bases unmatched to any gene: 4. Germline CDR1 MNHNS, CDR2 SASEGT.

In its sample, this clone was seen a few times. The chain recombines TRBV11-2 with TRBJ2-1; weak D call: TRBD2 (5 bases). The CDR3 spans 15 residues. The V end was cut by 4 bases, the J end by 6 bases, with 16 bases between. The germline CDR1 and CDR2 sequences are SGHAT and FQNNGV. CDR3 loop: CASSYQGRGFNEQFF. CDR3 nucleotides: TGTGCCAGCAGCTATCAAGGTCGGGGTTTCAATGAGCAGTTCTTC.

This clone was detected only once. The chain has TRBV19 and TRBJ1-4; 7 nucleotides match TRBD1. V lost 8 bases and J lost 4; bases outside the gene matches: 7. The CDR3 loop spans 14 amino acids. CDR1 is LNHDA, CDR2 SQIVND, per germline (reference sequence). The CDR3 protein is CASGPTGRNEKLFF. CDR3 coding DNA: TGTGCCAGTGGACCGACAGGGCGTAATGAAAAACTGTTTTTT.

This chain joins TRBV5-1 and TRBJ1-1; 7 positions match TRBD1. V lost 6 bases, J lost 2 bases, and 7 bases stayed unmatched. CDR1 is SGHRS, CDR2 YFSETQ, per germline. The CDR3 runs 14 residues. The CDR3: CASKTDRANTEAFF. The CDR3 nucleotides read TGCGCCAGCAAAACCGACAGGGCAAACACTGAAGCTTTCTTT. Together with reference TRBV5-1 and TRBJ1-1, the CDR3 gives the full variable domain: KAGVTQTPRYLIKTRGQQVTLSCSPISGHRSVSWYQQTPGQGLQFLFEYFSETQRNKGNFPGRFSGRQFSNSRSEMNVSTLELGDSALYLCASKTDRANTEAFFGQGTRLTVV.

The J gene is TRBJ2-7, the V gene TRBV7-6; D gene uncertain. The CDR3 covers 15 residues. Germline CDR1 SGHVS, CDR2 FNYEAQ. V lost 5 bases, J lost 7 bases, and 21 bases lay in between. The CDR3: CASSQAVDGSREQYF. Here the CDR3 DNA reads TGTGCCAGCAGCCAAGCAGTAGACGGCTCGAGGGAGCAGTACTTC. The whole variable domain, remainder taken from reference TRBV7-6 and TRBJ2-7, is GAGVSQSPRYKVTKRGQDVALRCDPISGHVSLYWYRQALGQGPEFLTYFNYEAQQDKSGLPNDRFSAERPEGSISTLTIQRTEQRDSAMYRCASSQAVDGSREQYFGPGTRLTVT.

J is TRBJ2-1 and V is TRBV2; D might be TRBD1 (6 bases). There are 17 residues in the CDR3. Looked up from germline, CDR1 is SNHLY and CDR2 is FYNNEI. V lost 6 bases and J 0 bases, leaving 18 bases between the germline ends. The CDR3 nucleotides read TGTGCCAGCAGACAGGACAGTAACCCAAGCTCCTACAATGAGCAGTTCTTC. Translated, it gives CASRQDSNPSSYNEQFF.

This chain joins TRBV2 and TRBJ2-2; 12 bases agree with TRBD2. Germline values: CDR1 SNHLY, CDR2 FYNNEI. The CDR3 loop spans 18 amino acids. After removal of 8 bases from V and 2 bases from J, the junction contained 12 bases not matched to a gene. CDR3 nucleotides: TGTGCCAGCCGGGACACCGGACTAGCGGGAAGAAACACCGGGGAGCTGTTTTTT. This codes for CASRDTGLAGRNTGELFF.

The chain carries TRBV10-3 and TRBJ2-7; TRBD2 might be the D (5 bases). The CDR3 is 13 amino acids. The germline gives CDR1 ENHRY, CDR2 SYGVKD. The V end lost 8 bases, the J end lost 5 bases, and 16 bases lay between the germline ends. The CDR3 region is CAIRDGVENEQYF. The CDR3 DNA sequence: TGTGCCATCCGAGACGGGGTGGAAAACGAGCAGTACTTC.

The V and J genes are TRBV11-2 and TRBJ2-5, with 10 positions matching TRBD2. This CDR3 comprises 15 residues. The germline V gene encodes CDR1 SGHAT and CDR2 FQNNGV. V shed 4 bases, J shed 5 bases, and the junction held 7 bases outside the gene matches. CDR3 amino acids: CASSSPAGGGETQYF. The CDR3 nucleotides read TGTGCCAGCAGCTCCCCAGCGGGAGGGGGGGAGACCCAGTACTTC. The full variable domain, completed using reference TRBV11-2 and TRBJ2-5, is EAGVAQSPRYKIIEKRQSVAFWCNPISGHATLYWYQQILGQGPKLLIQFQNNGVVDDSQLPKDRFSAERLKGVDSTLKIQPAKLEDSAVYLCASSSPAGGGETQYFGPGTRLLVL.